One and the same sample provided the 10 T cell receptor beta chains below, sequenced in a study of technical replicates of blood from a few donors listed by TCRdb under 2017. Libraries were built with the immunoSEQ multiplex PCR assay. As stored in TCRdb, this immuneACCESS dataset retains in-frame rearrangements with V and J assigned. A fraction of the clones does not appear; measured against another copy, unresolved V genes explain less than half of the discrepancy, and the remainder lacks a known reason. This sample has about 82,000 clones in its table, and 94% of those were observed once. In total, the top ten clones hold 0.39% of the sample. The sequencing sample was made of T cells isolated from PBMCs. The source is a human donor in good health.

This chain links TRBV9 with TRBJ1-1; perhaps TRBD1 as D (5 bases). The CDR3 length is 15 residues. Trimming left V 0 bases short and J 5 bases short, with 14 bases between. Germline V CDR1 and CDR2: SGDLS, YYNGEE. The DNA of the CDR3 is TGTGCCAGCAGCGTAGCTGGGGGGGTGGAGACTGAAGCTTTCTTT. This codes for CASSVAGGVETEAFF.

In DNA form, the CDR3 reads TGTGCCAGCTCACCAAGCCCCCCGGTGATGTTAAACACCATATATTTT. This encodes CASSPSPPVMLNTIYF. This chain uses TRBV18 with TRBJ1-3; D unresolved. CDR1 and CDR2 from the germline V gene are KGHSH and LQKENI. Trimming shortened V by 2 bases and J by 6 bases, and 17 bases separated the two germline ends. This CDR3 has 16 amino acids.

The chain joins TRBV9 to TRBJ2-1; 8 bases are shared with TRBD2. The CDR3 extends over 16 amino acids. With V trimmed by 1 base and J by 7 bases, 10 bases remained unmatched. CDR1 is SGDLS and CDR2 is YYNGEE in the germline V gene. In nucleotides, the CDR3 is TGTGCCAGCAGCGTACTAAGCGGGAGTAGTCGGAATGAGCAGTTCTTC. This encodes CASSVLSGSSRNEQFF.

The chain recombines TRBV30 with TRBJ2-7, with a tentative D call TRBD2 (5 bases). Trimming left V 1 base short and J 0 bases short, with 7 bases between. The CDR3 spans 13 residues. Germline CDR1 is GTSNPN and CDR2 is SVGIG (reference sequence). CDR3 in amino acids: CAWSGSGSYEQYF. CDR3 bases: TGTGCCTGGAGTGGGAGCGGCTCCTACGAGCAGTACTTC.

The chain has TRBV10-2 and TRBJ2-7; TRBD2 agrees at 8 bases. Unmatched junction bases numbered 9, after V lost 9 bases and J lost 2 bases. The germline gives CDR1 WSHSY, CDR2 SAAADI. CDR3 size: 14 residues. In DNA, the CDR3 is TGCGCCAGTATCGAAAGCGGGAGTACCTACGAGCAGTACTTC. This codes for CASIESGSTYEQYF.

The chain joins TRBV19 to TRBJ2-3; perhaps TRBD2 as D (5 bases). The CDR3 runs to 14 residues. V lost 7 bases and J 3 bases, leaving 14 bases between the germline ends. Germline V lookup: CDR1 LNHDA, CDR2 SQIVND (reference sequence). CDR3 bases: TGTGCCAGTACCCGGAGTAGCGCGACAGATACGCAGTATTTT. Translation: CASTRSSATDTQYF. Full variable domain (remainder filled in from reference TRBV19 and TRBJ2-3): DGGITQSPKYLFRKEGQNVTLSCEQNLNHDAMYWYRQDPGQGLRLIYYSQIVNDFQKGDIAEGYSVSREKKESFPLTVTSAQKNPTAFYLCASTRSSATDTQYFGPGTRLTVL.

The chain couples TRBV5-6 to TRBJ2-1, with 7 bases matching TRBD2. The CDR3 consists of 15 residues. J was trimmed by 7 bases and V by 6 bases; bases with no gene match: 13. CDR1 is SGHDT, CDR2 YYEEEE, per germline. This chain's CDR3 is CASNDLNLAGNEQFF. As DNA, the CDR3 is TGTGCCAGCAACGACCTTAATTTAGCGGGTAATGAGCAGTTCTTC.

The chain is built from TRBV7-9 and TRBJ2-1, with 9 bases that match TRBD1. J was trimmed by 4 bases and V by 2 bases; bases with no gene match: 6. The CDR3 extends over 16 amino acids. Germline V gene lookup returns CDR1 SEHNR and CDR2 FQNEAQ (reference sequence). The CDR3 here is CASSLRQGDHYNEQFF. The CDR3 region has the DNA TGTGCCAGCAGCTTACGACAGGGGGACCATTACAATGAGCAGTTCTTC.

The rearrangement uses TRBV4-3 and TRBJ2-2; no clear D. V shed 2 bases and J shed 5 bases, with 6 bases lying between them. Germline V gives CDR1 LGHNA, CDR2 YSLEER. This CDR3 is built from 13 residues. The CDR3 bases are TGCGCCAGCAGCCAACTACTGACCGGGGAGCTGTTTTTT. It yields the protein CASSQLLTGELFF.

This chain connects TRBV7-2 to TRBJ2-5; TRBD1 agrees at 8 bases. This CDR3 comprises 18 residues. CDR1 is SGHTA and CDR2 is FQGNSA in the germline V gene. Trimming at V came to 5 bases and at J to 6 bases, leaving 20 bases not matched to a gene. The CDR3 DNA reads TGTGCCAGCAGCCAGAGGGGGGACGGGACAGGTGAATCGAAGACCCAGTACTTC. The encoded protein is CASSQRGDGTGESKTQYF.